These 31 T cell receptor beta chains were all obtained from the same sample, sequenced in a study of blood T cell repertoires in COVID-19. Assay used: immunoSEQ multiplex PCR; TCRdb lists only in-frame clones, some missing. Among 150,000 to 200,000 clones, 80% were seen once, and the ten largest hold approximately 6.9%. Material for sequencing was peripheral blood. These receptor sequences come from a man between 60 and 75 years old with acute or convalescent COVID-19.

There are a few counts of this clone. This chain connects TRBV9 to TRBJ2-2, with 7 bases fitting TRBD1. This CDR3 is built from 14 residues. The ends lost 3 bases at V and 4 bases at J; junction bases unmatched: 3. CDR1 and CDR2 (germline): SGDLS, YYNGEE. In DNA form, the CDR3 reads TGTGCCAGCAGCGAAGGACAGGCCACCGGGGAGCTGTTTTTT. It specifies CASSEGQATGELFF.

This chain joins TRBV25-1 and TRBJ2-2, with 8 bases matching TRBD1. The CDR3 is 18 residues long. Germline V gene lookup returns CDR1 MGHDK and CDR2 SYGVNS. The ends lost 3 bases at V and 5 bases at J; junction bases unmatched: 14. DNA of the CDR3: TGTGCCAGCAGTGACTCAAAGCCAGGGGGCCTGAGGACCGGGGAGCTGTTTTTT. Amino acid sequence: CASSDSKPGGLRTGELFF.

This clone was detected only once. The rearrangement links TRBV5-1 to TRBJ2-5; weak D call: TRBD1 (6 bases). The germline V gene has CDR1 SGHRS and CDR2 YFSETQ. The V end was cut by 4 bases, the J end by 0 bases, with 10 bases between. The CDR3 is 14 residues long. The CDR3 DNA reads as TGCGCCAGCAGCCAGGGACAAGACCAAGAGACCCAGTACTTC. Translation gives CASSQGQDQETQYF. The whole variable domain, remainder taken from reference TRBV5-1 and TRBJ2-5, is KAGVTQTPRYLIKTRGQQVTLSCSPISGHRSVSWYQQTPGQGLQFLFEYFSETQRNKGNFPGRFSGRQFSNSRSEMNVSTLELGDSALYLCASSQGQDQETQYFGPGTRLLVL.

This chain uses TRBV5-1 with TRBJ2-6, with 8 bases aligning to TRBD1. V shed 4 bases, J shed 2 bases, and the junction held 2 bases outside the gene matches. CDR3 length equals 15 residues. Germline V lookup: CDR1 SGHRS, CDR2 YFSETQ. This CDR3 is CASSPDRAGANVLTF. The DNA of the CDR3 is TGCGCCAGCAGCCCGGACAGGGCTGGGGCCAACGTCCTGACTTTC.

The chain carries TRBV5-1 and TRBJ1-1; D is uncertain. The V end lost 5 bases, the J end lost 0 bases, and 14 bases lay between the germline ends. Germline V gene sequence: CDR1 SGHRS, CDR2 YFSETQ. The CDR3 has 15 residues. This CDR3 reads CASSPTVGMNTEAFF. The CDR3 nucleotides are TGCGCCAGCAGTCCGACTGTCGGGATGAACACTGAAGCTTTCTTT.

The chain joins TRBV5-5 to TRBJ1-5; unclear D gene. CDR3 length: 13 amino acids. Germline V gene lookup returns CDR1 SGHKS and CDR2 YYEKEE (reference sequence). V gave up 7 bases and J gave up 5 bases, with 13 bases separating them. CDR3 nucleotides: TGTGCCAGCTCCGAGGGCGATCATCAGCCCCAGCATTTT. Its translation: CASSEGDHQPQHF.

The chain combines TRBV5-8 with TRBJ2-1, with 10 bases fitting TRBD1. V shed 4 bases and J 5 bases; nucleotides not matched to a gene: 6. CDR1 SGHTS and CDR2 YDEGEE come from the germline V gene. The CDR3 sequence is 15 residues long. CDR3 in DNA: TGTGCCAGCAGCGGGACAGGGGTCTACGACAATGAGCAGTTCTTC. It encodes CASSGTGVYDNEQFF.

This clone turned up a few times. DNA of the CDR3: TGTGCCAGCAGCTTGGTAGGGGATGGCTACACCTTC. The encoded protein is CASSLVGDGYTF. The chain is built from TRBV5-6 and TRBJ1-2; possible D gene TRBD1, 5 bases. This CDR3 comprises 12 residues. CDR1 is SGHDT, CDR2 YYEEEE, per germline. V was pared by 0 bases and J by 6 bases, with 6 bases between.

DNA of the CDR3: TGTGCCAGCAGTTCCCAGGGGGCTGTTCAGCCCCAGCATTTT. This sequence encodes CASSSQGAVQPQHF. The gene calls are TRBV6-5 and TRBJ1-5, with 8 positions matching TRBD1. Trimming cost V 4 bases and J 6 bases; bases outside gene matches: 5. CDR3 length: 14 amino acids. Germline loops: CDR1 MNHEY, CDR2 SVGAGI.

The chain combines TRBV20-1 with TRBJ2-1; 7 bases align to TRBD2. The CDR3 sequence is 16 residues long. CDR1 is DFQATT, CDR2 SNEGSKA, per germline (reference sequence). Trimming removed 3 bases from V and 2 bases from J; junction bases left unmatched: 10. In DNA form, the CDR3 reads TGCAGTGCTAGTTACCCCCCCGGACTAGCCTACAATGAGCAGTTCTTC. Protein: CSASYPPGLAYNEQFF.

The chain has TRBV5-6 and TRBJ1-2, with a possible D match to TRBD1 (5 bases). There are 17 residues in the CDR3. V dropped 2 bases and J dropped 4 bases, with 21 bases sitting between them. Germline values: CDR1 SGHDT, CDR2 YYEEEE. The CDR3 nucleotides read TGTGCCAGCAGCTTCGGCGGGGGACGGGCTGGATCCTATGGCTACACCTTC. Translated, it gives CASSFGGGRAGSYGYTF.

This chain connects TRBV6-5 to TRBJ1-2, with D unclear. Germline CDR1 and CDR2: MNHEY and SVGAGI. There are 12 residues in the CDR3. The germline V and J ends were trimmed by 4 bases and 8 bases, with 11 bases remaining between them. CDR3 DNA sequence: TGTGCCAGCAGTTTAGGCAGGTCGGGCTACACCTTC. It translates to CASSLGRSGYTF.

The rearrangement joins TRBV5-5 to TRBJ1-1; 7 bases agree with TRBD1. Germline V gives CDR1 SGHKS, CDR2 YYEKEE (reference sequence). The CDR3 sequence is 14 residues long. Trimming removed 2 bases from V and 4 bases from J; junction bases left unmatched: 5. The CDR3, as DNA: TGTGCCAGCAGCTTAGGGGGCGTGGGCACTGAAGCTTTCTTT. This codes for CASSLGGVGTEAFF.

This clone appeared a few times. The chain employs TRBV6-6 and TRBJ2-7; TRBD1 is a possible D gene (6 bases). V was clipped by 5 bases and J by 3 bases, with 17 bases between them. CDR1 is MNHNY and CDR2 is SVGAGI in the germline V gene (reference sequence). The CDR3 extends over 15 amino acids. CDR3 amino acids: CASSEDSAYYYEQYF. The DNA of the CDR3 is TGTGCCAGCAGTGAGGACAGCGCGTATTACTACGAGCAGTACTTC.

J is TRBJ1-4 and V is TRBV6-2 or TRBV6-3; D may be TRBD1 (5 bases). The CDR3 is made up of 12 amino acids. V was shortened by 4 bases and J by 11 bases, with 11 bases between the two germline ends. CDR1 and CDR2 from the germline V gene are MNHEY and SVGEGT. CDR3 nucleotides: TGTGCCAGCAGTTCAGGGAACGGGAAACTGTTTTTT. This sequence encodes CASSSGNGKLFF.

The V gene is TRBV25-1, the J gene TRBJ2-6; no reliable D call. The ends were cut back, 6 bases at V and 0 bases at J, with 6 bases in the middle. The CDR3 runs 14 residues. Germline CDR1 MGHDK, CDR2 SYGVNS. CDR3 DNA sequence: TGTGCCAGCAGGCACAGCTCTGGGGCCAACGTCCTGACTTTC. Its protein product is CASRHSSGANVLTF.

This clone was observed once. The genes are TRBV6-5 and TRBJ2-3, with D possibly TRBD2 on 6 matching bases. Trimming shortened V by 4 bases and J by 2 bases, and 16 bases separated the two germline ends. CDR1 MNHEY and CDR2 SVGAGI come from the germline V gene. The CDR3 has 16 residues. As DNA, the CDR3 is TGTGCCAGCAGTTTTCCGACTAGTCCCCCCACAGATACGCAGTATTTT. It encodes CASSFPTSPPTDTQYF.

The gene calls are TRBV3-1 (or the pseudogene TRBV3-2) and TRBJ2-5; D is unclear. Germline V gene lookup returns CDR1 LGHDT and CDR2 YNNKEL (reference sequence). The CDR3 totals 15 residues. Between the trimmed V and J ends, which lost 1 base and 2 bases, there was a span of 11 bases. CDR3 region: CASSQGKQLQETQYF. CDR3 sequence (DNA): TGTGCCAGCAGCCAAGGAAAACAGCTTCAAGAGACCCAGTACTTC.

This chain links TRBV6-1 with TRBJ1-3, with 7 bases lining up with TRBD1. Trimming at V came to 3 bases and at J to 7 bases, leaving 0 bases not matched to a gene. CDR1 and CDR2 from the germline V gene are MNHNS and SASEGT. The CDR3 consists of 12 residues. In nucleotides, the CDR3 is TGTGCCAGCAGTGAGACAGGGAACACCATATATTTT. It codes for CASSETGNTIYF.

The gene calls are TRBV3-1 (or the pseudogene TRBV3-2) and TRBJ2-5; tentative D call: TRBD1 (6 bases). There are 15 residues in the CDR3. Germline values: CDR1 LGHDT, CDR2 YNNKEL (reference sequence). V lost 1 base and J 5 bases, leaving 14 bases between the germline ends. This CDR3 reads CASSQVGAVVETQYF. The CDR3, as DNA: TGTGCCAGCAGCCAAGTGGGGGCCGTTGTGGAGACCCAGTACTTC.

This clone has only one observation. V is TRBV5-1 and J is TRBJ2-1; maybe TRBD2 (6 bases). V was trimmed by 5 bases and J by 6 bases, leaving 18 bases between them. The CDR3 spans 15 residues. Germline CDR1 reads SGHRS; CDR2 reads YFSETQ. The CDR3 loop reads CASRSSAAGVNEQFF. For the CDR3, the DNA is TGCGCCAGCAGATCTAGCGCGGCCGGGGTCAATGAGCAGTTCTTC.

V usage is TRBV9 and J usage is TRBJ1-5; D call uncertain. This CDR3 spans 14 amino acids. V gave up 4 bases and J gave up 3 bases, with 11 bases separating them. Germline V lookup: CDR1 SGDLS, CDR2 YYNGEE. The CDR3 sequence: CASSLGVNNQPQHF. CDR3 coding DNA: TGTGCCAGCAGCTTAGGCGTCAACAATCAGCCCCAGCATTTT. The complete variable domain, with remaining parts taken from reference TRBV9 and TRBJ1-5, reads DSGVTQTPKHLITATGQRVTLRCSPRSGDLSVYWYQQSLDQGLQFLIQYYNGEERAKGNILERFSAQQFPDLHSELNLSSLELGDSALYFCASSLGVNNQPQHFGDGTRLSIL.

The chain employs TRBV19 and TRBJ1-5; D not resolved. The CDR3 runs to 17 residues. Germline values: CDR1 LNHDA, CDR2 SQIVND (reference sequence). V was shortened by 4 bases and J by 2 bases, with 18 bases between the two germline ends. The CDR3 is CASSTPTDREGNQPQHF. The CDR3 DNA is TGTGCCAGTAGTACTCCCACCGATCGGGAAGGCAATCAGCCCCAGCATTTT.

This rearrangement joins TRBV28 to TRBJ1-3; D ambiguous. The CDR3 spans 15 residues. V was trimmed by 8 bases and J by 0 bases, leaving 14 bases between them. Germline values: CDR1 MDHEN, CDR2 SYDVKM. The CDR3 is CASQTPPSSGNTIYF. The CDR3 nucleotides read TGTGCCAGCCAGACACCACCCTCCTCTGGAAACACCATATATTTT. Based on the CDR3 plus reference TRBV28 and TRBJ1-3, the full variable domain is DVKVTQSSRYLVKRTGEKVFLECVQDMDHENMFWYRQDPGLGLRLIYFSYDVKMKEKGDIPEGYSVSREKKERFSLILESASTNQTSMYLCASQTPPSSGNTIYFGEGSWLTVV.

The V and J genes are TRBV4-1 and TRBJ1-2; 7 bases match TRBD1. The germline V gene has CDR1 MGHRA and CDR2 YSYEKL. The CDR3 is made up of 15 amino acids. After removal of 5 bases from V and 6 bases from J, the junction contained 12 bases not matched to a gene. The CDR3 DNA reads as TGCGCCAGCAGCGTTCCTAACGACAGGGTGGATGGCTACACCTTC. Its translation is CASSVPNDRVDGYTF.

This clone was found a few times. The chain is built from TRBV3-1 (or the pseudogene TRBV3-2) and TRBJ2-7; D remains ambiguous. This CDR3 region has 13 residues. CDR1 and CDR2 (germline): LGHDT, YNNKEL (reference sequence). V was shortened by 5 bases and J by 3 bases, with 11 bases between the two germline ends. The CDR3 sequence: CASSSSTGYEQYF. DNA for the CDR3: TGTGCCAGCAGCTCCTCGACGGGCTACGAGCAGTACTTC.

The chain carries TRBV19 and TRBJ1-4; TRBD1 matches 11 bases. The CDR3 runs 14 residues. Trimming took 10 bases from V and 7 from J; bases not matched to a gene: 8. CDR1 and CDR2 (germline): LNHDA, SQIVND (reference sequence). DNA for the CDR3: TGTGCCACTGCGTGGGACAGGGGGACTGAAAAACTGTTTTTT. Translation: CATAWDRGTEKLFF.

This clone was counted between two and nine times. This chain joins TRBV5-1 and TRBJ1-4; D ambiguous. From germline, CDR1 is SGHRS and CDR2 YFSETQ. The length of the CDR3 is 13 residues. V was clipped by 6 bases and J by 3 bases, with 9 bases between them. The CDR3 bases are TGCGCCAGCACTCGGGGTTCTAATGAAAAACTGTTTTTT. It codes for CASTRGSNEKLFF.

The chain carries TRBV24-1 and TRBJ2-7; no clear D gene. Per the germline V gene, CDR1 is KGHDR and CDR2 is SFDVKD. The V and J ends lost 3 bases and 0 bases respectively, with 5 bases between them. The CDR3 covers 13 residues. The CDR3 coding sequence is TGTGCCACCAGTGATGTCAACTCCTACGAGCAGTACTTC. Its protein is CATSDVNSYEQYF.

Regarding this clone: At one end, the junction sequence differs from germline, possibly due to a read error. The CDR3 region has the DNA TGTGCCAGCAGCTTAGGGACAGCAGGGTTGCACTTC. Amino acids: CASSLGTAGLHF. V usage is TRBV7-9 and J usage is TRBJ2-7, with a possible D match to TRBD1 (6 bases). Germline V gives CDR1 SEHNR, CDR2 FQNEAQ (reference sequence). The CDR3 contains 12 residues.

V gene TRBV6-5 combines with J gene TRBJ2-4; weak D call: TRBD1 (6 bases). Trimming shortened V by 8 bases and J by 1 base, and 15 bases separated the two germline ends. CDR1 is MNHEY and CDR2 is SVGAGI in the germline V gene. The CDR3 consists of 15 residues. Here the CDR3 reads CASQRGLLAKNIQYF. The CDR3 nucleotides are TGTGCCAGCCAAAGGGGGTTACTTGCCAAAAACATTCAGTACTTC.